Listed here are 21 T cell receptor beta chains from one sample, sequenced in a study of T cells in women clearing cervical HPV infection. The repertoire was sequenced with immunoSEQ multiplex PCR; TCRdb's copy has only in-frame clones and lacks some. Its listing shows tens of thousands of clones. What was sequenced was blood buffy coat. The receptors stem from a woman between 18 and 70 years old with a cervical HPV16 infection that either progressed to CIN3+ or cleared (not recorded which).

Comment on this clone: The read ends 3 residues early relative to the CDR3; the germline J gene fills the gap. V gene TRBV29-1 combines with J gene TRBJ2-7; 8 nucleotides match TRBD1. The CDR3 spans 14 residues. In germline, CDR1 is SQVTM, CDR2 ANQGSEA. The junction had 9 bases not matched to a gene; V was cut back by 7 bases and J by 1 base. CDR3 residues: CSAYRDRTSYEQYF. The DNA read from the CDR3 is TGCAGCGCCTACAGGGACAGGACGTCCTACGAG.

Note on this clone: The sequence runs out 3 residues before the end of the CDR3; the remainder is reconstructed from the germline J gene. The rearrangement links TRBV29-1 to TRBJ2-2; TRBD1 agrees at 8 bases. The CDR3 totals 13 residues. Germline V gene lookup returns CDR1 SQVTM and CDR2 ANQGSEA. CDR3 protein: CSVETDRDEKLFF. The part of the CDR3 DNA that was read is TGCAGCGTTGAAACGGACAGGGACGAAAAG.

Concerning this clone: The CDR3 goes on 3 residues after the read ends, and that part is filled in from the germline J gene. This sequence joins TRBV7-3 and TRBJ1-5; TRBD1 agrees at 11 bases. The ends lost 1 base at V and 0 bases at J; junction bases unmatched: 5. This CDR3 comprises 18 residues. CDR1 is SGHTA and CDR2 is FQGTGA in the germline V gene. The CDR3 bases that were read are TGTGCCAGCAGCTTAAGGACAGGGGGCGATTATAGCAATCAGCCC. It is translated as CASSLRTGGDYSNQP. The full CDR3 protein reads CASSLRTGGDYSNQPQHF.

About this clone: The CDR3 end is not reached by the read, which stops 3 residues before it; the germline J gene fills it in. The chain uses TRBV29-1 and TRBJ2-1; 8 positions match TRBD2. This CDR3 contains 14 residues. The V gene's germline CDR1 is SQVTM and CDR2 ANQGSEA. V shed 4 bases and J 2 bases; nucleotides not matched to a gene: 4. This CDR3 reads CSVGGRQTYNEQFF. The sequenced part of the CDR3 DNA is TGCAGCGTTGGCGGGAGGCAAACCTACAATGAG.

Comments on this clone: An end of the junction does not agree with germline; a read error may underlie this. With the read ending 3 residues before the CDR3 end, the germline J gene is used to fill in that end. This rearrangement joins TRBV5-1 to TRBJ2-3; D remains ambiguous. The CDR3 totals 14 residues. In germline, CDR1 is SGHRS, CDR2 YFSETQ. Incomplete CDR3 DNA: TGCGCCAGCAGCTTGGGAGGTGGGCCAGAGACG. It codes for CASSLGGGPET. The entire CDR3 reads CASSLGGGPETQYF.

As concerns this clone: The read terminates 3 residues ahead of where the CDR3 ends, so the germline J gene completes it. The chain recombines TRBV29-1 with TRBJ2-7, with D perhaps TRBD2 (6 bases). V was cut by 6 bases and J by 3 bases, with 15 bases left in between. Per the germline V gene, CDR1 is SQVTM and CDR2 is ANQGSEA. The CDR3 loop spans 13 amino acids. Incomplete CDR3 DNA: TGCAGCGTCCGAATAGTGGACTACTACGAG. Amino acids: CSVRIVDYYE. The complete CDR3 reads CSVRIVDYYEQYF.

About this clone itself: With the read ending 3 residues before the CDR3 end, the germline J gene is used to fill in that end. The chain couples TRBV20-1 to TRBJ2-1; 8 nucleotides match TRBD2. The J segment lost 0 bases and the V segment lost 2 bases, leaving 12 bases of the junction unmatched. The V gene's germline CDR1 is DFQATT and CDR2 SNEGSKA (reference sequence). The CDR3 contains 18 residues. The CDR3 sequence: CSARSAGEWVNSYNEQFF. CDR3 DNA (partial): TGCAGTGCTAGATCAGCGGGAGAGTGGGTAAACTCCTACAATGAG.

Concerning this clone: The read is 3 residues too short to cover the CDR3 end, so that end is filled in from the germline J gene. The genes are TRBV20-1 and TRBJ1-2; TRBD1 aligns across 12 bases. The germline CDR1 and CDR2 sequences are DFQATT and SNEGSKA (reference sequence). There are 15 residues in the CDR3. The CDR3 here is CSARVGTGGERGYTF. Partial CDR3 DNA: TGCAGTGCTAGAGTTGGGACAGGGGGCGAAAGGGGC.

A remark on this clone: The read comes to an end 3 residues before the CDR3 does, leaving the germline J gene to fill in the end. The J gene is TRBJ2-5, the V gene TRBV20-1, with D perhaps matching TRBD2 (6 bases). The CDR3 extends over 16 amino acids. Trimming took off 4 bases at V and 2 bases at J, with 20 bases between the two ends. Germline CDR1 is DFQATT and CDR2 is SNEGSKA (reference sequence). CDR3 sequence reads: CSANPYLSGLQETQYF. Incomplete CDR3 DNA: TGCAGTGCTAATCCATACCTAAGCGGGTTACAAGAGACC.

Concerning this clone itself: The read falls 3 residues short of the CDR3 end, and the missing part is taken from the germline J gene. The rearrangement uses TRBV20-1 and TRBJ2-5; D possibly corresponds to TRBD2 (5 bases). V shed 6 bases and J shed 3 bases, with 11 bases lying between them. The CDR3 is made up of 12 amino acids. The V gene's germline CDR1 is DFQATT and CDR2 SNEGSKA (reference sequence). The sequenced part of the CDR3 DNA is TGCAGTGCCATTCTCGGGGAAGAGACC. It encodes CSAILGEET. The whole CDR3 sequence is CSAILGEETQYF.

About this clone: With the read ending 3 residues before the CDR3 end, the germline J gene is used to fill in that end. The rearrangement uses TRBV5-6 and TRBJ2-7; 12 nucleotides agree with TRBD2. The germline CDR1 and CDR2 sequences are SGHDT and YYEEEE. The length of the CDR3 is 15 residues. With 2 bases clipped from V and 3 bases from J, the junction kept 3 bases outside the gene matches. CDR3 bases read: TGTGCCAGCAGCTTCGGACTAGCGGGGAACTACGAG. It specifies CASSFGLAGNYE. The entire CDR3 sequence reads CASSFGLAGNYEQYF.

Remarks on this clone: The read ends 3 residues before the CDR3 terminus; that terminus is restored from the germline J gene. The chain links TRBV12-3 or TRBV12-4 to TRBJ2-5; unclear D gene. With 5 bases removed from V and 1 base from J, the gap between germline ends came to 11 bases. The CDR3 covers 14 residues. The CDR3: CASSATTRQETQYF. CDR3 DNA, as far as it was read: TGTGCCAGCAGTGCCACGACACGCCAAGAGACC.

A word on this clone: The CDR3 is cut off 3 residues early in the read; its end comes from the germline J gene. The V call is TRBV7-9, the J call TRBJ1-4; D is possibly TRBD1 (5 bases). Germline values: CDR1 SEHNR, CDR2 FQNEAQ (reference sequence). CDR3 length: 14 residues. Deletions cut 7 bases from V and 7 bases from J, with 16 bases between. The part of the CDR3 DNA that was read is TGTGCCAGCACCCCCGGGGGGGGTGTTGAAAAA. As protein: CASTPGGGVEK. The whole CDR3 protein reads CASTPGGGVEKLFF.

In the case of this clone: The sequence runs out 3 residues before the end of the CDR3; the remainder is reconstructed from the germline J gene. The rearrangement links TRBV30 to TRBJ2-2, with D possibly being TRBD1 (5 bases). The CDR3 covers 16 residues. Germline V gene sequence: CDR1 GTSNPN, CDR2 SVGIG (reference sequence). The chain's CDR3 is CAWSVGHTSGANVLFF. Incomplete CDR3 DNA: TGTGCCTGGAGTGTTGGACATACTTCTGGGGCCAACGTG.

Note on this clone: The junction departs from the called germline gene at one end, perhaps through a read error. The read is 3 residues too short to cover the CDR3 end, so that end is filled in from the germline J gene. Other nucleotide sequences from this sample produce the same CDR3. The chain employs TRBV18 and TRBJ1-3, with TRBD1 matching over 7 bases. Germline CDR1 and CDR2: KGHSH and LQKENI. This CDR3 is 14 amino acids long. CDR3 DNA (partial): TGTGCCAGCTCACCTCCGGGACAGAAAAACACA. This codes for CASSPPGQKNT. In full, the CDR3 reads CASSPPGQKNTIYF.

On this clone itself: The CDR3 is cut off 3 residues early in the read; its end comes from the germline J gene. The V gene is TRBV18, the J gene TRBJ1-2, with 7 bases aligning to TRBD1. J gave up 7 bases and V 1 base, and 3 bases lay outside the gene matches. The germline V gene encodes CDR1 KGHSH and CDR2 LQKENI. This CDR3 is built from 13 residues. The CDR3 DNA, read in part, is TGTGCCAGCTCACCACGGGACAGCCCTGGC. Its translation is CASSPRDSPG. From start to end, the CDR3 is CASSPRDSPGYTF.

Of note for this clone: The CDR3 goes on 3 residues after the read ends, and that part is filled in from the germline J gene. The chain employs TRBV11-1 and TRBJ1-2; D perhaps matches TRBD1 (5 bases). Germline values: CDR1 SGHAT, CDR2 FQDESV (reference sequence). The CDR3 consists of 13 residues. The sequenced part of the CDR3 DNA is TGTGCCAGCAGCGACACAGGAGTGAGAGGC. Translation: CASSDTGVRG. The entire CDR3 protein reads CASSDTGVRGYTF.

As regards this clone: The read terminates 3 residues ahead of where the CDR3 ends, so the germline J gene completes it. This chain links TRBV19 with TRBJ2-1; D not resolved. There are 13 residues in the CDR3. Germline values: CDR1 LNHDA, CDR2 SQIVND (reference sequence). Trimming took off 0 bases at V and 3 bases at J, with 3 bases between the two ends. The CDR3 sequence is CASSIDIYNEQFF. CDR3 DNA, as far as it was read: TGTGCCAGTAGTATAGATATCTACAATGAG.

As to this clone: The read is 3 residues too short to cover the CDR3 end, so that end is filled in from the germline J gene. The chain carries TRBV6-1 and TRBJ2-2; a weak D match, TRBD2 (6 bases). The CDR3 runs to 15 residues. Trimming removed 1 base from V and 7 bases from J, with 13 bases in between. Germline V CDR1 and CDR2: MNHNS, SASEGT. CDR3 amino acids: CASSEEEGRGGELFF. CDR3 DNA, as far as it was read: TGTGCCAGCAGTGAAGAGGAGGGGCGGGGCGGGGAG.

As to this clone: The read terminates 3 residues ahead of where the CDR3 ends, so the germline J gene completes it. V is TRBV20-1 and J is TRBJ2-7; 12 nucleotides match TRBD1. Unmatched junction bases numbered 10, after V lost 1 base and J lost 6 bases. This CDR3 is 16 amino acids long. Germline lookup yields CDR1 DFQATT and CDR2 SNEGSKA (reference sequence). CDR3 amino acids: CSARVLIPGQGAEQYF. CDR3 DNA, as far as it was read: TGCAGTGCTAGAGTTTTGATCCCGGGACAGGGGGCCGAG.

On this clone: The read ends 3 residues shy of where the CDR3 ends; the end is completed using the germline J gene. The rearrangement links TRBV12-3 or TRBV12-4 to TRBJ1-3; perhaps TRBD1 as D (5 bases). The CDR3 consists of 18 residues. Trimming took off 3 bases at V and 4 bases at J, with 22 bases between the two ends. The CDR3 reads CASSFRERITWWGNTIYF. The CDR3 DNA, read in part, is TGTGCCAGCAGTTTCAGGGAGAGGATAACCTGGTGGGGAAACACC.